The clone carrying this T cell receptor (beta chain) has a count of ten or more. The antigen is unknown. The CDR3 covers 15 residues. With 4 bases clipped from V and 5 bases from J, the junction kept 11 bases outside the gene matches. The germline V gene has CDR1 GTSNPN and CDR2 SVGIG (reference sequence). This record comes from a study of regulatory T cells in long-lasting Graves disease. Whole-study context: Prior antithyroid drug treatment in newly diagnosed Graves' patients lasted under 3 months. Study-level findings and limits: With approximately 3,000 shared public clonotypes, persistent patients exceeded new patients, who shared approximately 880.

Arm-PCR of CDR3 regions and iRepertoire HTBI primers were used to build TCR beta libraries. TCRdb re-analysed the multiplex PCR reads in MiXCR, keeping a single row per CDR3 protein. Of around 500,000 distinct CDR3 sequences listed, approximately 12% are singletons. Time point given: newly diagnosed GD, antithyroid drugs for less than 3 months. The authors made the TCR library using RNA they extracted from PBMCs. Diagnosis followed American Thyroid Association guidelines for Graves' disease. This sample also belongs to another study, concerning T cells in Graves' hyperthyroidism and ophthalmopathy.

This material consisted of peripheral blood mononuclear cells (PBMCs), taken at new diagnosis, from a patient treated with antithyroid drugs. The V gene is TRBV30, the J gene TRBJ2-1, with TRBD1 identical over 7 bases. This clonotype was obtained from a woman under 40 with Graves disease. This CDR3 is CAWTVDRELNNEQFF. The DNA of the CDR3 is TGTGCCTGGACGGTAGACAGGGAACTGAACAATGAGCAGTTCTTC.